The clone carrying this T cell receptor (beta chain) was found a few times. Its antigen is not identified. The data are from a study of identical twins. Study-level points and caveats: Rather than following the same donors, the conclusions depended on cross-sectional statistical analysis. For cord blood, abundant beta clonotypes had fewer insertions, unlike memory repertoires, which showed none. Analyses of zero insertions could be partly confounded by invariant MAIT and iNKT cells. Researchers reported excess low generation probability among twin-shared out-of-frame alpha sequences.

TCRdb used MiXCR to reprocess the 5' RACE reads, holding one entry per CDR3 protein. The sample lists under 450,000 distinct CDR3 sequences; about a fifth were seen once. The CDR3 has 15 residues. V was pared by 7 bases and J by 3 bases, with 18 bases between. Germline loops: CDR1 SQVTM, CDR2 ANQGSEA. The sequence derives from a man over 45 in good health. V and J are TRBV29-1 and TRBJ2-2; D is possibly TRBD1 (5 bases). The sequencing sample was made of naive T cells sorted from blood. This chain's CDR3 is CSALKAGSHTGELFF. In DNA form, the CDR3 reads TGCAGCGCGTTGAAGGCAGGGTCTCACACCGGGGAGCTGTTTTTT.